These 12 T cell receptor beta chains originate from one sample sequenced in a study of blood T cell repertoires in COVID-19. Profiling relied on immunoSEQ multiplex PCR, and the TCRdb table lists in-frame clones only, not all of them. The table includes 100,000 or so clones, over 75% detected once. Sequencing used peripheral blood. These receptors all come from a middle-aged man with acute or convalescent COVID-19.

V is TRBV30 and J is TRBJ2-4; D unresolved. Trimming removed 2 bases at V and 7 bases at J, with 6 bases between. Germline CDR1 and CDR2: GTSNPN and SVGIG (reference sequence). CDR3 length: 11 amino acids. The CDR3 loop reads CAWSRENIQYF. CDR3 nucleotide sequence: TGTGCCTGGAGTAGAGAGAACATTCAGTACTTC. The full variable domain, rest sourced from reference TRBV30 and TRBJ2-4, is SQTIHQWPATLVQPVGSPLSLECTVEGTSNPNLYWYRQAAGRGLQLLFYSVGIGQISSEVPQNLSASRPQDRQFILSSKKLLLSDSGFYLCAWSRENIQYFGAGTRLSVL.

V gene TRBV5-1 combines with J gene TRBJ2-5, with 9 positions matching TRBD1. The trim removed 2 bases at V and 5 bases at J, leaving 7 bases unmatched. Germline V gene data show CDR1 as SGHRS and CDR2 as YFSETQ. The CDR3 extends over 15 amino acids. CDR3 nucleotides: TGCGCCAGCAGCTTACTGGGACAGGGTACCGAGACCCAGTACTTC. Encoded protein: CASSLLGQGTETQYF.

The chain has TRBV11-2 and TRBJ2-7, with 8 positions matching TRBD2. V shed 0 bases, J shed 3 bases, and the junction held 7 bases outside the gene matches. The germline gives CDR1 SGHAT, CDR2 FQNNGV. This CDR3 region has 16 residues. The CDR3 region is CASSLDLGSGVYEQYF. Written as DNA, the CDR3 is TGTGCCAGCAGCTTAGATCTTGGTAGCGGGGTCTACGAGCAGTACTTC.

This clone has a single count. The V and J genes are TRBV25-1 and TRBJ2-7; possibly TRBD2 for D (6 bases). The CDR3 totals 14 residues. The V end lost 3 bases, the J end lost 3 bases, and 12 bases lay between the germline ends. Germline lookup yields CDR1 MGHDK and CDR2 SYGVNS. The CDR3 DNA reads TGTGCCAGCAGTGACTTGGCGGGAAGCTACGAGCAGTACTTC. As protein: CASSDLAGSYEQYF.

The chain combines TRBV28 with TRBJ2-1; TRBD2 agrees at 8 bases. Germline loops: CDR1 MDHEN, CDR2 SYDVKM. V was pared by 4 bases and J by 9 bases, with 11 bases of the junction left unmatched. The CDR3 consists of 15 residues. The CDR3 sequence is CASSSNSGRGSEQFF. CDR3 nucleotide sequence: TGTGCCAGCAGTTCCAATTCCGGGAGGGGCAGTGAGCAGTTCTTC.

The chain has TRBV5-1 and TRBJ2-7, with 7 bases aligning to TRBD1. V lost 4 bases and J lost 7; bases outside the gene matches: 11. The CDR3 runs to 14 residues. Germline V gene lookup returns CDR1 SGHRS and CDR2 YFSETQ. The CDR3 coding sequence is TGCGCCAGCAGCAACCGGGACAGATCTATGGAGCAGTACTTC. Residues: CASSNRDRSMEQYF.

V gene TRBV30 combines with J gene TRBJ1-3, with TRBD1 as a possible D gene (5 bases). Between the trimmed V and J ends, which lost 3 bases and 0 bases, there was a span of 18 bases. The CDR3 runs 17 residues. Germline-derived CDR1 and CDR2 are GTSNPN and SVGIG (reference sequence). In nucleotides, the CDR3 is TGTGCCTGGAGAGCCGGTAAAACAGGAAACTCTGGAAACACCATATATTTT. Its protein is CAWRAGKTGNSGNTIYF.

The genes are TRBV6-6 and TRBJ2-3; 14 bases are shared with TRBD2. CDR3 size: 15 residues. CDR1 and CDR2 from the germline V gene are MNHNY and SVGAGI (reference sequence). Trimming cost V 7 bases and J 5 bases; bases outside gene matches: 5. CDR3 sequence reads: CASIPGLAGEDTQYF. CDR3 sequence (DNA): TGTGCCAGCATCCCGGGACTAGCGGGGGAAGATACGCAGTATTTT.

This chain links TRBV7-9 with TRBJ2-3; 12 bases map to TRBD2. Germline assignment: CDR1 SEHNR and CDR2 FQNEAQ (reference sequence). The J segment lost 0 bases and the V segment lost 6 bases, leaving 7 bases of the junction unmatched. The CDR3 consists of 17 residues. CDR3 amino acids: CASRRLAGGSSTDTQYF. In DNA form, the CDR3 reads TGTGCCAGCAGGCGGCTAGCGGGAGGGTCTAGCACAGATACGCAGTATTTT.

Only a few counts were recorded for this clone. J is TRBJ2-7 and V is TRBV5-8, with TRBD1 as a possible D gene (5 bases). With 4 bases removed from V and 8 bases from J, the gap between germline ends came to 10 bases. Germline assignment: CDR1 SGHTS and CDR2 YDEGEE. The CDR3 covers 11 residues. Here the CDR3 DNA reads TGTGCCAGCAGCCCCCAGGGAAAGCAGTACTTC. This encodes CASSPQGKQYF.

This clone showed up just once. In DNA, the CDR3 is TGTGCCAGCAGTTACTCCGTGAACACCGGGGAGCTGTTTTTT. Protein product: CASSYSVNTGELFF. The J gene is TRBJ2-2, the V gene TRBV6-5; D not resolved. CDR1 is MNHEY, CDR2 SVGAGI, per germline. The CDR3 extends over 14 amino acids. V was clipped by 0 bases and J by 1 base, with 3 bases between them.

The rearrangement links TRBV29-1 to TRBJ1-2, with TRBD1 identical over 8 bases. J lost 3 bases, V lost 7 bases, and 7 bases had no gene match. The length of the CDR3 is 13 residues. Per the germline V gene, CDR1 is SQVTM and CDR2 is ANQGSEA. As DNA, the CDR3 is TGCAGCGGGAGACAGGGGCAGGACTATGGCTACACCTTC. Encoded protein: CSGRQGQDYGYTF.